These 2 T cell receptor beta chains originate from one sample sequenced in a study of shared clonotypes between healthy human individuals. Profiling relied on immunoSEQ multiplex PCR, and the TCRdb table lists in-frame clones only, not all of them. The sample has about 120,000 clones, more than 65% seen once. The sample was memory CD8+ T cells sorted from blood. Regarding subset: CD45RO+ cells pooled with CCR7-negative TemRA cells. These receptors came from a woman in her thirties in good health.

The chain recombines TRBV2 with TRBJ2-4; D is unclear. Germline-derived CDR1 and CDR2 are SNHLY and FYNNEI. V lost 10 bases and J lost 0, with 13 bases in between. The CDR3 is 14 residues long. The CDR3 DNA follows: TGTGCCACCAAACGAGAAGTAGCCAAAAACATTCAGTACTTC. Residues: CATKREVAKNIQYF. The full variable domain, with the rest looked up from reference TRBV2 and TRBJ2-4, is EPEVTQTPSHQVTQMGQEVILRCVPISNHLYFYWYRQILGQKVEFLVSFYNNEISEKSEIFDDQFSVERPDGSNFTLKIRSTKLEDSAMYFCATKREVAKNIQYFGAGTRLSVL.

This chain links TRBV5-6 with TRBJ2-1; 7 bases agree with TRBD2. Per germline, CDR1 SGHDT and CDR2 YYEEEE. This CDR3 is 15 amino acids long. V gave up 3 bases and J gave up 0 bases; unmatched junction bases: 3. The chain's CDR3 is CASSSSGNSYNEQFF. The CDR3 region has the DNA TGTGCCAGCAGCTCTAGCGGAAACTCCTACAATGAGCAGTTCTTC.